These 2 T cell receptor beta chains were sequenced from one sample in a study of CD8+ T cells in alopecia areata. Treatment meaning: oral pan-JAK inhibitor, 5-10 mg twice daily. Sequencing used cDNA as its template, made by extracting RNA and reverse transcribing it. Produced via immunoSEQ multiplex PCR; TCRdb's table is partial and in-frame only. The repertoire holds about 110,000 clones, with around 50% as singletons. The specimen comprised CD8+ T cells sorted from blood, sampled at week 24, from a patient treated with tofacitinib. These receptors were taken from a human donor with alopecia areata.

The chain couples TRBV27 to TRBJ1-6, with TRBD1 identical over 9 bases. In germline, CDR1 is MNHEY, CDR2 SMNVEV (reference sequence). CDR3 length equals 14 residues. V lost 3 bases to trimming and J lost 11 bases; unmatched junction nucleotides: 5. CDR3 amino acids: CASSLVDRGAPLHF. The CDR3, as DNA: TGTGCCAGCAGTTTGGTGGACAGGGGCGCACCCCTCCACTTT.

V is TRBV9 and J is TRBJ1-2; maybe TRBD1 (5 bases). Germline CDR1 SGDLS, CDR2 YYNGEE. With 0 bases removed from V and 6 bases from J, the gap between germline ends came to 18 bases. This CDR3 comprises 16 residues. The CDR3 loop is CASSVARQGLNDGYTF. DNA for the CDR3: TGTGCCAGCAGCGTAGCGAGGCAGGGCCTCAACGATGGCTACACCTTC.